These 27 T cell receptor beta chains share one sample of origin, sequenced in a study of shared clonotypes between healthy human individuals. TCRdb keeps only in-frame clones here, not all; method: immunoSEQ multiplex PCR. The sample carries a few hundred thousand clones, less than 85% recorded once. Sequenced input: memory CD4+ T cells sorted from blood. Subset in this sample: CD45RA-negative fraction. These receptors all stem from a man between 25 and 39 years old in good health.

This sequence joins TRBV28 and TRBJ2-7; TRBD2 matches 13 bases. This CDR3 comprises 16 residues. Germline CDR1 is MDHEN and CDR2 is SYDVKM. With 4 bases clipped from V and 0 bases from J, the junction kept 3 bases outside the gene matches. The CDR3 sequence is CASSSGLAGISYEQYF. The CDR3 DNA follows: TGTGCCAGCAGTTCGGGACTAGCGGGGATCTCCTACGAGCAGTACTTC. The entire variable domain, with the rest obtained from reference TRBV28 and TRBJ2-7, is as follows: DVKVTQSSRYLVKRTGEKVFLECVQDMDHENMFWYRQDPGLGLRLIYFSYDVKMKEKGDIPEGYSVSREKKERFSLILESASTNQTSMYLCASSSGLAGISYEQYFGPGTRLTVT.

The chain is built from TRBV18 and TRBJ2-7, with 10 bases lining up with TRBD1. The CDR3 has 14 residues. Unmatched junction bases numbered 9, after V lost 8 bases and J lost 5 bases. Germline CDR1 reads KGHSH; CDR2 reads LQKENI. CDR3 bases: TGTGCCAGCAAAAACTGGACAGGGGGAAACGAGCAGTACTTC. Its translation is CASKNWTGGNEQYF.

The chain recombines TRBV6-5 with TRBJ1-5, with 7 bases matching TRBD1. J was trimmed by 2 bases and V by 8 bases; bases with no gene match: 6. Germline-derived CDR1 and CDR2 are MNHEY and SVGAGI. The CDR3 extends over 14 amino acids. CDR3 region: CASARGRRNQPQHF. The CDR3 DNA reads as TGTGCCAGCGCAAGGGGGCGTCGCAATCAGCCCCAGCATTTT.

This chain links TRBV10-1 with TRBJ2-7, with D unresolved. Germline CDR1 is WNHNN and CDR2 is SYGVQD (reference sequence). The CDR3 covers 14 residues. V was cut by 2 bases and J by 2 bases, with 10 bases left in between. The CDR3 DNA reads TGCGCCAGCAGTGAGATGGGCAAAGCCTACGAGCAGTACTTC. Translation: CASSEMGKAYEQYF.

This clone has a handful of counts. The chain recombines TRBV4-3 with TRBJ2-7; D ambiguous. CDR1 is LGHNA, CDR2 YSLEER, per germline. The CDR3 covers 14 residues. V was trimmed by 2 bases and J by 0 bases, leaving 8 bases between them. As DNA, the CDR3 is TGCGCCAGCAGCCAATTTGCTAGCTCCTACGAGCAGTACTTC. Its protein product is CASSQFASSYEQYF.

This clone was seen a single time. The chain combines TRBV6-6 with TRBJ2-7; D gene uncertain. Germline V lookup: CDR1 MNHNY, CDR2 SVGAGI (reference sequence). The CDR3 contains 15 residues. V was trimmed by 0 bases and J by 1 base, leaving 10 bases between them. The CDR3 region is CASSYSSLGSYEQYF. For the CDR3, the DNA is TGTGCCAGCAGTTACTCGAGCCTAGGGTCCTACGAGCAGTACTTC.

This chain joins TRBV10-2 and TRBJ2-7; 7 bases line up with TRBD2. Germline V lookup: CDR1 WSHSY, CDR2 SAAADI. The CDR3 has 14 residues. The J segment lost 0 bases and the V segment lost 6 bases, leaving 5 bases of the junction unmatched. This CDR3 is CASRRAGSSYEQYF. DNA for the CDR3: TGCGCCAGCAGACGAGCGGGAAGCTCCTACGAGCAGTACTTC.

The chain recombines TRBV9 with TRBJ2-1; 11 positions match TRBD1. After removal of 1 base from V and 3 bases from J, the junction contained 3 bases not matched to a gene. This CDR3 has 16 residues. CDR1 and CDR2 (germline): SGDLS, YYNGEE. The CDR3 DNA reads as TGTGCCAGCAGCGTATCCGGGACAGGGGGCTACAATGAGCAGTTCTTC. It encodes CASSVSGTGGYNEQFF.

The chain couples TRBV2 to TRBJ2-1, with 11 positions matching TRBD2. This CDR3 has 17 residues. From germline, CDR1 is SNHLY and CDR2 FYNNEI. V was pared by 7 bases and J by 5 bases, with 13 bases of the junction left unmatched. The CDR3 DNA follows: TGTGCCAGCAACAGATTAGGGACTAGCGGACGGAACAATGAGCAGTTCTTC. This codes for CASNRLGTSGRNNEQFF.

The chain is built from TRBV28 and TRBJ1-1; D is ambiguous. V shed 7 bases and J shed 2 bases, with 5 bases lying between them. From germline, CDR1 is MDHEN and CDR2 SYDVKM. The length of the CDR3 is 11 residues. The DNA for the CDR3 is TGTGCCAGCAACACCAACACTGAAGCTTTCTTT. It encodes CASNTNTEAFF.

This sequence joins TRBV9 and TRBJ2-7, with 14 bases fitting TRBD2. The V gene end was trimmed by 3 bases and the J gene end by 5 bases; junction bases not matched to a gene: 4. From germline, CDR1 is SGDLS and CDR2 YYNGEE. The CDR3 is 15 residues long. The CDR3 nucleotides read TGTGCCAGCAGCGGGGGACTAGCGGGAGAGAACGAGCAGTACTTC. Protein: CASSGGLAGENEQYF. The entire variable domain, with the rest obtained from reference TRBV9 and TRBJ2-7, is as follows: DSGVTQTPKHLITATGQRVTLRCSPRSGDLSVYWYQQSLDQGLQFLIQYYNGEERAKGNILERFSAQQFPDLHSELNLSSLELGDSALYFCASSGGLAGENEQYFGPGTRLTVT.

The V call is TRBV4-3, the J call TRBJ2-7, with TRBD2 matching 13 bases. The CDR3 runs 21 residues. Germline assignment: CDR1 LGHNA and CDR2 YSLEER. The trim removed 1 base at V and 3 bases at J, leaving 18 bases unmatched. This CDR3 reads CASSQVGVGTSGRVKYYEQYF. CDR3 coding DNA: TGCGCCAGCAGCCAAGTGGGGGTCGGAACTAGCGGGAGGGTGAAATACTACGAGCAGTACTTC.

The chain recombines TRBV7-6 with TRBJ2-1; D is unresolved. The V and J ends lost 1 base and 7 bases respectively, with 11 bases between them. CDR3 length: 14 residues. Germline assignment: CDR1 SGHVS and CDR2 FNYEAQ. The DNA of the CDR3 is TGTGCCAGCAGCTTAGTTGGAGTGGGTAATGAGCAGTTCTTC. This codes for CASSLVGVGNEQFF.

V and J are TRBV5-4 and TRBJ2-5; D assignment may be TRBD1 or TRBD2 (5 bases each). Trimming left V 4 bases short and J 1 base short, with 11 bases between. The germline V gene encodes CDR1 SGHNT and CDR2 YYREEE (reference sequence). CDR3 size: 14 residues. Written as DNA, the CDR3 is TGTGCCAGCAGCCTGGGACGGGCCCAAGAGACCCAGTACTTC. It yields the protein CASSLGRAQETQYF.

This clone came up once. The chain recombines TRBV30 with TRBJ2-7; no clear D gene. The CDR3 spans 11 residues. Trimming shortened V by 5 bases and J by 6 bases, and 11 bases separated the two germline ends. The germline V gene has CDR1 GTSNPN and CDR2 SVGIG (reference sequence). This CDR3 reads CAWGGIGEQYF. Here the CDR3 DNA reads TGTGCCTGGGGTGGAATAGGCGAGCAGTACTTC.

CDR3 sequence reads: CASSLAIAGTDYEQYF. The CDR3 DNA follows: TGCGCCAGCAGCTTGGCCATCGCCGGGACAGACTACGAGCAGTACTTC. The chain combines TRBV5-1 with TRBJ2-7; the match to TRBD1 covers 7 bases. The germline V gene has CDR1 SGHRS and CDR2 YFSETQ. With V trimmed by 0 bases and J by 3 bases, 9 bases remained unmatched. The CDR3 has 16 residues.

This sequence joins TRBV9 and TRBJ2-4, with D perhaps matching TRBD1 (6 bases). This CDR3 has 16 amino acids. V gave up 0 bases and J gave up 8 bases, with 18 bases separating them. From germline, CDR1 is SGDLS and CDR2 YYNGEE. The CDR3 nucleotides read TGTGCCAGCAGCGTAGCCCAGGGGCGGATGGGGGACATTCAGTACTTC. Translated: CASSVAQGRMGDIQYF.

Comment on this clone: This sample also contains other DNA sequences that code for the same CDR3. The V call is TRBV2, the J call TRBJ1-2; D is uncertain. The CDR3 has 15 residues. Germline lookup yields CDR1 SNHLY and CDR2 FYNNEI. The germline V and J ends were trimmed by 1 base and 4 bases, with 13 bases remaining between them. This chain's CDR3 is CASSEDGATAYGYTF. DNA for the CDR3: TGTGCCAGCAGTGAAGACGGCGCCACGGCCTATGGCTACACCTTC.

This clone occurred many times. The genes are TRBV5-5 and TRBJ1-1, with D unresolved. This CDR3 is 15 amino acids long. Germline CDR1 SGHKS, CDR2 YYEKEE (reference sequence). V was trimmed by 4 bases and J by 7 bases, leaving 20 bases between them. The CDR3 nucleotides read TGTGCCAGCAGCGCCGCCGGGTATCTACGCGGTGAAGCTTTCTTT. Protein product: CASSAAGYLRGEAFF.

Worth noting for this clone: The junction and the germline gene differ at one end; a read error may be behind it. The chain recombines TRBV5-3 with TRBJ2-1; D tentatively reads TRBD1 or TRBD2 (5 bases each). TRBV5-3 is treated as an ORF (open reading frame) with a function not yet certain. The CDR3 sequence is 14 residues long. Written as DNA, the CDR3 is TGTCCCAGAGGACTTAGGGGCTCTTACAATGAGCAGTTCTTC. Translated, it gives CPRGLRGSYNEQFF.

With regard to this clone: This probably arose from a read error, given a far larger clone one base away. This CDR3 is CASSPRGGSNQPQYF. The CDR3 DNA is TGTGCCAGCAGTCCCCGAGGGGGGAGCAATCAGCCCCAGTATTTT. The V gene is TRBV7-9, the J gene TRBJ1-5; tentatively, D is TRBD1 or TRBD2 (6 bases each). The J call is uncertain, as TRBJ2-3 better fits the DNA end. In germline, CDR1 is SEHNR, CDR2 FQNEAQ (reference sequence). CDR3 length: 15 residues.

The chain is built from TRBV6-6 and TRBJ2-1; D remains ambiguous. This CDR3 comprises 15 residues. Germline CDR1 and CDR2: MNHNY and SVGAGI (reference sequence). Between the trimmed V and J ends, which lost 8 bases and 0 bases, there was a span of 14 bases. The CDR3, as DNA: TGTGCCAGCGGTGCTTACTCCAGCTCCTACAATGAGCAGTTCTTC. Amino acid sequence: CASGAYSSSYNEQFF.

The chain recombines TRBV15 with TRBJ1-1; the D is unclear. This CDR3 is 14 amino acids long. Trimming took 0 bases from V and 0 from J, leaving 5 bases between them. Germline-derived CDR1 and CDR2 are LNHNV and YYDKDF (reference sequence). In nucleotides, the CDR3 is TGTGCCACCAGCAGAGATTCGGTGAACACTGAAGCTTTCTTT. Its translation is CATSRDSVNTEAFF.

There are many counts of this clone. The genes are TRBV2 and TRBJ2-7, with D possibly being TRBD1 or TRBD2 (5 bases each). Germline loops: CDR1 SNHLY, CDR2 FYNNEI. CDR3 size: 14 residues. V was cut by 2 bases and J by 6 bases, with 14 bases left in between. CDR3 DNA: TGTGCCAGCAGTGAATTGGGGCCGAGGGGCGAGCAGTACTTC. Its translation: CASSELGPRGEQYF.

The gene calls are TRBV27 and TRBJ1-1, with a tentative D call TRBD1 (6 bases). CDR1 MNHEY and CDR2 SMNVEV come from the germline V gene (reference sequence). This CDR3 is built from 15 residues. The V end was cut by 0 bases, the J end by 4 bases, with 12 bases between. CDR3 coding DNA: TGTGCCAGCAGTTTATCGCCCGGGGGCTTCACTGAAGCTTTCTTT. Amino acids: CASSLSPGGFTEAFF.

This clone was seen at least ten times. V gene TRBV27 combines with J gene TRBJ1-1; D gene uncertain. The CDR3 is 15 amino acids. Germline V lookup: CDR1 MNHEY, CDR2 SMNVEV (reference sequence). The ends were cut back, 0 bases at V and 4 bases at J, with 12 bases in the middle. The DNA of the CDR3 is TGTGCCAGCAGTTTATCTTTCGGCGGGTCCACTGAAGCTTTCTTT. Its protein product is CASSLSFGGSTEAFF.

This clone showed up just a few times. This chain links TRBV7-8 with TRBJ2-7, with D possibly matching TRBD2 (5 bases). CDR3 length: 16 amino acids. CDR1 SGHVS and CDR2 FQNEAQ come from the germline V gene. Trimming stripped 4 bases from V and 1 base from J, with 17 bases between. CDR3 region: CASSSAWSAESYEQYF. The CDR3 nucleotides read TGTGCCAGCAGCTCCGCGTGGTCAGCGGAATCCTACGAGCAGTACTTC.